The 21 T cell receptor beta chains below all came from one sample that was sequenced in a study of glioma-infiltrating T cells after dendritic cell vaccination. Time point noted: after dendritic cell vaccination, including at tumor progression/relapse. Profiling relied on immunoSEQ multiplex PCR, and the TCRdb table lists in-frame clones only, not all of them. The sample consists of tens of thousands of clones, roughly four fifths of them appearing once. Sample: blood, taken after dendritic cell vaccination. The receptors stem from a human donor with glioblastoma.

Note on this clone: A read error is likely, as this CDR3 ends without the conserved phenylalanine or tryptophan. This chain joins TRBV30 and TRBJ1-2; 12 bases agree with TRBD1. V shed 2 bases, J shed 3 bases, and the junction held 4 bases outside the gene matches. Germline CDR1 is GTSNPN and CDR2 is SVGIG (reference sequence). The CDR3 extends over 15 amino acids. The CDR3 DNA reads as TGTGCCTGGAGTAGGGGGACAGGGGGCGACTATGGCTACACCCTC. This encodes CAWSRGTGGDYGYTL.

The chain uses TRBV7-6 and TRBJ1-4; D perhaps matches TRBD1 (6 bases). Germline V gene lookup returns CDR1 SGHVS and CDR2 FNYEAQ. The CDR3 consists of 17 residues. V gave up 1 base and J gave up 3 bases, with 15 bases separating them. CDR3 coding DNA: TGTGCCAGCAGCTTAGGACGGACAGCCCAGGCTAATGAAAAACTGTTTTTT. The encoded protein is CASSLGRTAQANEKLFF.

This CDR3 reads CASSLMSGQGAFVGELFF. For the CDR3, the DNA is TGCGCCAGCAGTTTAATGTCGGGACAGGGGGCTTTTGTCGGGGAGCTGTTTTTT. The chain is built from TRBV5-1 and TRBJ2-2; 12 bases map to TRBD1. V lost 5 bases to trimming and J lost 7 bases; unmatched junction nucleotides: 15. The CDR3 runs 18 residues. Germline V gene sequence: CDR1 SGHRS, CDR2 YFSETQ.

This chain links TRBV5-1 with TRBJ1-6; maybe TRBD1 (6 bases). With 1 base removed from V and 7 bases from J, the gap between germline ends came to 6 bases. Germline CDR1 SGHRS, CDR2 YFSETQ. The CDR3 is made up of 13 amino acids. The CDR3 DNA sequence: TGCGCCAGCAGCTTGCAGGGGAATTCACCCCTCCACTTT. This gives the protein CASSLQGNSPLHF.

The V gene is TRBV6-1, the J gene TRBJ1-2; possibly TRBD1 for D (5 bases). With 2 bases removed from V and 2 bases from J, the gap between germline ends came to 9 bases. The CDR3 runs to 14 residues. Germline V CDR1 and CDR2: MNHNS, SASEGT. In nucleotides, the CDR3 is TGTGCCAGCAGTGAATTTAGGGGAAACTATGGCTACACCTTC. The encoded protein is CASSEFRGNYGYTF.

The chain is built from TRBV19 and TRBJ1-6; perhaps TRBD1 as D (6 bases). The V gene lost 3 bases and the J gene lost 5 bases, with 14 bases spanning the gap. Germline V gives CDR1 LNHDA, CDR2 SQIVND (reference sequence). This CDR3 is built from 16 residues. Here the CDR3 DNA reads TGTGCCAGTAGTATCTTACCCGGACAGAATAATTCACCCCTCCACTTT. Translated, it gives CASSILPGQNNSPLHF. Full variable domain (missing parts from reference TRBV19 and TRBJ1-6): DGGITQSPKYLFRKEGQNVTLSCEQNLNHDAMYWYRQDPGQGLRLIYYSQIVNDFQKGDIAEGYSVSREKKESFPLTVTSAQKNPTAFYLCASSILPGQNNSPLHFGNGTRLTVT.

This chain links TRBV2 with TRBJ2-1; 7 bases are shared with TRBD2. V gave up 6 bases and J gave up 4 bases; unmatched junction bases: 6. CDR1 is SNHLY and CDR2 is FYNNEI in the germline V gene. The CDR3 extends over 14 amino acids. This CDR3 is CASRLARVYNEQFF. CDR3 nucleotide sequence: TGTGCCAGCAGACTAGCGCGGGTGTACAATGAGCAGTTCTTC.

The CDR3 loop is CASSPSGRNNEQFF. In DNA form, the CDR3 reads TGTGCCAGCAGCCCTAGCGGCCGGAACAATGAGCAGTTCTTC. The rearrangement uses TRBV7-3 and TRBJ2-1; TRBD2 matches at 7 bases. The germline gives CDR1 SGHTA, CDR2 FQGTGA. Trimming took 5 bases from V and 5 from J; bases not matched to a gene: 6. The CDR3 loop spans 14 amino acids.

J is TRBJ2-2 and V is TRBV7-3; 12 positions match TRBD2. Germline trimming cut 6 bases from V and 0 bases from J; bases unmatched to any gene: 14. Germline V CDR1 and CDR2: SGHTA, FQGTGA. The CDR3 totals 20 residues. The CDR3 nucleotides read TGTGCCAGCAGTCAGCAAGGCGGACTAGCGGGGATTACGAACACCGGGGAGCTGTTTTTT. This gives the protein CASSQQGGLAGITNTGELFF.

The rearrangement links TRBV2 to TRBJ2-1; 7 nucleotides line up with TRBD1. The ends lost 3 bases at V and 14 bases at J; junction bases unmatched: 19. Germline-derived CDR1 and CDR2 are SNHLY and FYNNEI. The CDR3 is 16 residues long. CDR3 DNA sequence: TGTGCCAGCAGTGAGCAAGCCACTTGGACAGGCGAGAGGGAGTTCTTC. Its translation is CASSEQATWTGEREFF.

The genes are TRBV6-5 and TRBJ1-2; D gene ambiguous. This CDR3 region has 14 residues. Trimming pared 2 bases from V and 4 bases from J, leaving 11 bases between. Germline V gene lookup returns CDR1 MNHEY and CDR2 SVGAGI. The DNA for the CDR3 is TGTGCCAGCAGTTACAGGAGCTTCGGCTATGGCTACACCTTC. It is translated as CASSYRSFGYGYTF.

This clone was recorded once. This chain joins TRBV7-2 and TRBJ1-1; tentatively, D is TRBD1 (5 bases). CDR3 length equals 13 residues. Trimming cost V 4 bases and J 4 bases, with 10 bases left between them. CDR1 is SGHTA and CDR2 is FQGNSA in the germline V gene. The CDR3 DNA reads TGTGCCAGCAGCTCGCAGGGTAGCACTGAAGCTTTCTTT. Translating gives CASSSQGSTEAFF.

The genes are TRBV6-1 and TRBJ2-6, with a possible D match to TRBD2 (7 bases). The CDR3 spans 17 residues. V lost 4 bases to trimming and J lost 2 bases, with 15 bases between them. From germline, CDR1 is MNHNS and CDR2 SASEGT. CDR3 nucleotide sequence: TGTGCCAGCAGTGGCCCTCGGGGGGCGGCTGGGGCCAACGTCCTGACTTTC. Its protein is CASSGPRGAAGANVLTF.

J is TRBJ1-2 and V is TRBV7-8; D may be TRBD1 (5 bases). The germline V and J ends were trimmed by 5 bases and 0 bases, with 10 bases remaining between them. The germline CDR1 and CDR2 sequences are SGHVS and FQNEAQ. CDR3 length equals 14 residues. CDR3 DNA: TGTGCCAGCAGCCGGGACTCGCCTAACTATGGCTACACCTTC. Amino acids: CASSRDSPNYGYTF. Combining the CDR3 with reference TRBV7-8 and TRBJ1-2 gives the whole variable domain GAGVSQSPRYKVAKRGQDVALRCDPISGHVSLFWYQQALGQGPEFLTYFQNEAQLDKSGLPSDRFFAERPEGSVSTLKIQRTQQEDSAVYLCASSRDSPNYGYTFGSGTRLTVV.

CDR3 residues: CASSRGQGGSNYGYTF. In nucleotides, the CDR3 is TGTGCCAGCAGCCGGGGACAGGGCGGGTCTAACTATGGCTACACCTTC. The V call is TRBV5-4, the J call TRBJ1-2; 9 positions agree with TRBD1. Germline lookup yields CDR1 SGHNT and CDR2 YYREEE (reference sequence). V lost 4 bases to trimming and J lost 0 bases; unmatched junction nucleotides: 7. The CDR3 spans 16 residues.

CDR3 sequence reads: CASSQDMRGYNEQFF. In nucleotides, the CDR3 is TGCGCCAGCAGCCAAGATATGCGGGGCTACAATGAGCAGTTCTTC. V is TRBV4-1 and J is TRBJ2-1; perhaps TRBD2 as D (6 bases). V lost 0 bases and J 3 bases, leaving 9 bases between the germline ends. The CDR3 has 15 amino acids. Germline CDR1 is MGHRA and CDR2 is YSYEKL.

This chain joins TRBV19 and TRBJ1-2; the match to TRBD1 covers 9 bases. Germline values: CDR1 LNHDA, CDR2 SQIVND (reference sequence). The CDR3 runs to 14 residues. The junction had 7 bases not matched to a gene; V was cut back by 7 bases and J by 4 bases. The CDR3 here is CASTFTGGGYGYTF. The CDR3 nucleotides read TGTGCCAGTACCTTTACAGGGGGCGGCTATGGCTACACCTTC.

This clone showed up just once. The chain is built from TRBV5-6 and TRBJ2-1, with TRBD1 matching over 9 bases. This CDR3 is built from 11 residues. The germline gives CDR1 SGHDT, CDR2 YYEEEE. J was trimmed by 14 bases and V by 1 base; bases with no gene match: 1. The CDR3 nucleotides read TGTGCCAGCAGCTTGCGGGACAGGGAGTTCTTC. Protein: CASSLRDREFF.

The J gene is TRBJ2-7, the V gene TRBV7-9, with 7 bases aligning to TRBD2. Germline CDR1 reads SEHNR; CDR2 reads FQNEAQ (reference sequence). After removal of 2 bases from V and 3 bases from J, the junction contained 4 bases not matched to a gene. The length of the CDR3 is 14 residues. The chain's CDR3 is CASSLNGDYYEQYF. The DNA for the CDR3 is TGTGCCAGCAGCTTAAATGGGGACTACTACGAGCAGTACTTC.

This chain uses TRBV5-5 with TRBJ1-5; D is uncertain. The CDR3 is 15 amino acids. CDR1 SGHKS and CDR2 YYEKEE come from the germline V gene (reference sequence). Trimming took 2 bases from V and 2 from J, leaving 11 bases between them. CDR3 protein: CASSFTVVGNQPQHF. The DNA of the CDR3 is TGTGCCAGCAGCTTCACAGTCGTAGGCAATCAGCCCCAGCATTTT.

The gene calls are TRBV5-1 and TRBJ2-5; D remains ambiguous. CDR3 length equals 13 residues. V was trimmed by 0 bases and J by 2 bases, leaving 5 bases between them. Germline V gives CDR1 SGHRS, CDR2 YFSETQ. The CDR3 DNA is TGCGCCAGCAGCTTGGATCTTCAAGAGACCCAGTACTTC. It encodes CASSLDLQETQYF.